These 23 T cell receptor beta chains originate from one sample sequenced in a study of T cells in localized non-small cell lung cancer. Clones were read by immunoSEQ multiplex PCR, and TCRdb kept only the in-frame ones, dropping some. The sample consists of over 1,500 clones, less than 20% of them appearing once. Sequencing was performed on normal lung tissue next to the tumor, taken before any cancer treatment. These receptors originate from a male donor at least 60 years old with stage III squamous cell lung carcinoma.

Only a few counts were recorded for this clone. This chain links TRBV7-2 with TRBJ2-7; possibly TRBD1 or TRBD2 for D (5 bases each). V lost 5 bases to trimming and J lost 3 bases, with 11 bases between them. Germline V gene sequence: CDR1 SGHTA, CDR2 FQGNSA. The CDR3 runs 13 residues. This CDR3 reads CASSPGRDYEQYF. In DNA, the CDR3 is TGTGCCAGCAGCCCGGGACGGGACTACGAGCAGTACTTC. The variable domain in full, completed from reference TRBV7-2 and TRBJ2-7, reads GAGVSQSPSNKVTEKGKDVELRCDPISGHTALYWYRQSLGQGLEFLIYFQGNSAPDKSGLPSDRFSAERTGGSVSTLTIQRTQQEDSAVYLCASSPGRDYEQYFGPGTRLTVT.

As to this clone: A read error may produce the germline difference seen at one junction end. CDR3 residues: CAISSLGVHEQFF. As DNA, the CDR3 is TGTGCCATCAGTTCTCTGGGGGTCCATGAGCAGTTCTTC. The J gene is TRBJ2-1, the V gene TRBV6-8, with D perhaps given as TRBD1 or TRBD2 (5 bases each). The CDR3 contains 13 residues. Germline CDR1 reads MNHGY; CDR2 reads SAAAGT.

This clone showed up just a few times. The V call is TRBV29-1, the J call TRBJ1-4; the D gene is possibly TRBD1 (5 bases). The CDR3 sequence is 13 residues long. Germline V gene lookup returns CDR1 SQVTM and CDR2 ANQGSEA. V lost 6 bases and J 6 bases, leaving 14 bases between the germline ends. CDR3 sequence: CSVWRDWDEKLFF. In nucleotides, the CDR3 is TGCAGCGTGTGGAGGGACTGGGATGAAAAACTGTTTTTT.

The rearrangement joins TRBV19 to TRBJ2-3; D might be TRBD1 (6 bases). The CDR3 loop spans 17 amino acids. Germline CDR1 reads LNHDA; CDR2 reads SQIVND (reference sequence). The ends were cut back, 1 base at V and 2 bases at J, with 16 bases in the middle. CDR3 DNA sequence: TGTGCCAGTAGTATAGCGGTGGGGGCGCGAAACACAGATACGCAGTATTTT. It translates to CASSIAVGARNTDTQYF.

This clone qualifies as medium-sized (0.01 to 0.1%). V and J are TRBV11-3 and TRBJ1-1; TRBD1 aligns across 7 bases. Germline V gives CDR1 SGHNT, CDR2 YENEEA. J was trimmed by 6 bases and V by 1 base; bases with no gene match: 5. This CDR3 has 14 amino acids. CDR3 in amino acids: CASSLVVQGAEAFF. CDR3 coding DNA: TGTGCCAGCAGCTTAGTAGTCCAGGGGGCTGAAGCTTTCTTT.

This clone was observed a few times. This chain joins TRBV19 and TRBJ1-1, with 8 bases identical to TRBD1. V lost 3 bases to trimming and J lost 6 bases; unmatched junction nucleotides: 3. CDR1 and CDR2 (germline): LNHDA, SQIVND (reference sequence). The CDR3 sequence is 13 residues long. The DNA for the CDR3 is TGTGCCAGTAGTATCCAGGGGGCGGCTGAAGCTTTCTTT. As protein: CASSIQGAAEAFF.

This clone is deemed medium-sized. The CDR3 DNA reads as TGTGCCAGCAGTTACAGGACCCCGGGGGGTGAGCAGTTCTTC. Protein product: CASSYRTPGGEQFF. The chain combines TRBV6-8 with TRBJ2-1, with TRBD2 matching 7 bases. The CDR3 runs 14 residues. Germline V gives CDR1 MNHGY, CDR2 SAAAGT. The ends lost 2 bases at V and 9 bases at J; junction bases unmatched: 7.

Only a few counts were recorded for this clone. This chain links TRBV19 with TRBJ2-1; 7 bases line up with TRBD2. The CDR3 sequence is 12 residues long. Germline V gene lookup returns CDR1 LNHDA and CDR2 SQIVND (reference sequence). Trimming cost V 10 bases and J 7 bases; bases outside gene matches: 7. CDR3 protein: CATRTRANEQFF. The CDR3 DNA sequence: TGTGCCACAAGGACTAGAGCGAATGAGCAGTTCTTC.

The gene calls are TRBV14 and TRBJ2-3, with 9 bases matching TRBD2. Germline V gives CDR1 SGHDN, CDR2 FVKESK. V trimming: 2 bases; J trimming: 5 bases; junction bases outside the gene matches: 8. This CDR3 contains 16 residues. CDR3 nucleotides: TGTGCCAGCAGCCAAAGGGGGGGACTAGCAAGAGATACGCAGTATTTT. Translating gives CASSQRGGLARDTQYF.

This clone counts as medium-sized (0.01 to 0.1%). The chain employs TRBV11-3 and TRBJ2-5; 11 bases fit TRBD2. Trimming took 3 bases from V and 5 from J; bases not matched to a gene: 8. There are 16 residues in the CDR3. Per the germline V gene, CDR1 is SGHNT and CDR2 is YENEEA. CDR3 loop: CASSFLAGGTRETQYF. The CDR3 DNA is TGTGCCAGCAGCTTCCTAGCGGGGGGCACAAGGGAGACCCAGTACTTC.

By share of the sample, this clone is medium-sized. The chain is built from TRBV6-8 and TRBJ2-7; possibly TRBD2 for D (5 bases). Germline V CDR1 and CDR2: MNHGY, SAAAGT. V lost 2 bases and J lost 7, with 18 bases in between. The CDR3 contains 15 residues. The CDR3 is CASSYITAGTGEQYF. The CDR3 bases are TGTGCCAGCAGTTACATTACTGCCGGTACGGGGGAGCAGTACTTC.

The rearrangement joins TRBV18 to TRBJ2-1; 9 bases agree with TRBD2. The CDR3 is made up of 17 amino acids. Germline loops: CDR1 KGHSH, CDR2 LQKENI. The trim removed 4 bases at V and 7 bases at J, leaving 14 bases unmatched. DNA of the CDR3: TGTGCCAGCTCACTCGCGGGGGGGCTCCCTCCGGGTAATGAGCAGTTCTTC. Encoded protein: CASSLAGGLPPGNEQFF.

The chain is built from TRBV23-1 and TRBJ2-1; the D gene is possibly TRBD1 (5 bases). TRBV23-1 is sorted into the ORF group, with uncertain function. This CDR3 is 14 amino acids long. The ends were cut back, 0 bases at V and 7 bases at J, with 10 bases in the middle. The CDR3 region is CASSQSLWTNEQFF. CDR3 DNA: TGCGCCAGCAGTCAATCCCTCTGGACAAATGAGCAGTTCTTC.

The gene calls are TRBV19 and TRBJ1-2; D not certain. The germline CDR1 and CDR2 sequences are LNHDA and SQIVND (reference sequence). V lost 8 bases and J 3 bases, leaving 13 bases between the germline ends. The CDR3 has 13 amino acids. CDR3 protein: CASEGIMDYGYTF. CDR3 in DNA: TGTGCCAGTGAGGGAATCATGGACTATGGCTACACCTTC.

By proportion, this clone is medium-sized (0.01 to 0.1%). The chain combines TRBV11-3 with TRBJ2-1; no firm D call. Germline V lookup: CDR1 SGHNT, CDR2 YENEEA. With 3 bases removed from V and 5 bases from J, the gap between germline ends came to 14 bases. The CDR3 covers 15 residues. Written as DNA, the CDR3 is TGTGCCAGCAGCTTGATAGTCAGGACCCACAATGAGCAGTTCTTC. Translated: CASSLIVRTHNEQFF.

The gene calls are TRBV19 and TRBJ2-3; a weak D match, TRBD2 (5 bases). Germline CDR1 is LNHDA and CDR2 is SQIVND (reference sequence). The CDR3 is 14 amino acids. V lost 2 bases and J lost 5, with 11 bases in between. CDR3 sequence: CASSITLREDTQYF. The CDR3 nucleotides are TGTGCCAGTAGTATAACCCTCCGGGAAGATACGCAGTATTTT.

V gene TRBV18 combines with J gene TRBJ2-1; the D gene is possibly TRBD2 (5 bases). V shed 2 bases and J shed 0 bases, with 17 bases lying between them. Germline V lookup: CDR1 KGHSH, CDR2 LQKENI. The CDR3 is made up of 18 amino acids. CDR3 in amino acids: CASSPGGQRRSSYNEQFF. The CDR3, as DNA: TGTGCCAGCTCACCAGGAGGCCAGCGAAGGAGCTCCTACAATGAGCAGTTCTTC.

The CDR3 reads CAWSVISWRDGYTF. The CDR3 DNA reads TGTGCCTGGAGTGTGATCTCGTGGAGAGATGGCTACACCTTC. The V call is TRBV30, the J call TRBJ1-2; D gene unclear. Germline values: CDR1 GTSNPN, CDR2 SVGIG (reference sequence). Trimming removed 0 bases at V and 6 bases at J, with 14 bases between. The CDR3 runs to 14 residues.

This clone was detected only a few times. The V gene is TRBV6-8, the J gene TRBJ2-7; 7 bases agree with TRBD1. Trimming took 8 bases from V and 6 from J; bases not matched to a gene: 7. The CDR3 has 12 amino acids. The V gene's germline CDR1 is MNHGY and CDR2 SAAAGT. DNA for the CDR3: TGTGCCAGCCGTAAGACAGGGACCGAGCAGTACTTC. Its protein product is CASRKTGTEQYF.

This clone qualifies as medium-sized. This chain uses TRBV11-3 with TRBJ2-7; TRBD1 matches at 10 bases. The CDR3 consists of 17 residues. CDR1 is SGHNT, CDR2 YENEEA, per germline. With 4 bases clipped from V and 3 bases from J, the junction kept 12 bases outside the gene matches. The CDR3 here is CASSSTLRGTGDYEQYF. CDR3 sequence (DNA): TGTGCCAGCAGCTCTACCCTAAGAGGGACAGGGGACTACGAGCAGTACTTC.

This clone was seen only a few times. The chain combines TRBV6-8 with TRBJ1-4; 8 nucleotides agree with TRBD1. V shed 1 base and J 5 bases; nucleotides not matched to a gene: 3. The CDR3 contains 15 residues. Per germline, CDR1 MNHGY and CDR2 SAAAGT. CDR3 residues: CASSYLRQGNEKLFF. The CDR3 DNA sequence: TGTGCCAGCAGTTACTTGAGACAGGGGAATGAAAAACTGTTTTTT.

This sequence joins TRBV30 and TRBJ1-4; 7 positions match TRBD1. The CDR3 length is 13 residues. The V segment lost 3 bases and the J segment 5 bases; nucleotides outside the gene matches: 3. Germline V gives CDR1 GTSNPN, CDR2 SVGIG (reference sequence). The CDR3 region is CAWRRGPNEKLFF. The CDR3 DNA sequence: TGTGCCTGGAGGAGGGGGCCGAATGAAAAACTGTTTTTT.

This clone has at least ten counts. The chain employs TRBV11-3 and TRBJ2-7; 14 nucleotides agree with TRBD2. Germline loops: CDR1 SGHNT, CDR2 YENEEA. This CDR3 contains 19 residues. J gave up 2 bases and V 5 bases, and 14 bases lay outside the gene matches. Here the CDR3 DNA reads TGTGCCAGCAGCCCCTCACCGGGACTAGCGGGGGCGTTCCCCTACGAGCAGTACTTC. As protein: CASSPSPGLAGAFPYEQYF.